This T cell receptor beta chain emerged from a study of T cell clones after liver transplantation. As for the study in general: Apart from a few HCV-positive recipients, transplants were for non-autoimmune, non-viral reasons. Tolerance: complete withdrawal held at least one year, liver enzymes staying within twice normal. Study-level results: A larger donor-reactive than third-party decline suggested partial antigen-specific deletion.

Germline CDR1 reads SGHAT; CDR2 reads FQNNGV. This CDR3 has 16 residues. V trimming: 5 bases; J trimming: 2 bases; junction bases outside the gene matches: 11. Unstimulated PBMCs were sorted into CD3+CD4+ and CD3+CD8+ populations. Clones were sequenced by immunoSEQ multiplex PCR, and TCRdb holds only the in-frame ones, with some missing. Seen here are 85,000 to 110,000 clones, 80% to 90% observed once, and the top ten hold about 2.8%. Concerning this clone itself: Its antigen remains unknown.

The gene calls are TRBV11-2 and TRBJ2-7, with TRBD1 matching 8 bases. The source of this sequence is a human patient who received a liver transplant. Some T cells may trace back to the graft donor. This sample comprised CD4+ T cells from blood, obtained 45 to 50 months after liver transplant. CDR3 loop: CASSPPLGQGTYEQYF. In DNA, the CDR3 is TGTGCCAGCAGCCCACCACTAGGACAGGGTACCTACGAGCAGTACTTC.